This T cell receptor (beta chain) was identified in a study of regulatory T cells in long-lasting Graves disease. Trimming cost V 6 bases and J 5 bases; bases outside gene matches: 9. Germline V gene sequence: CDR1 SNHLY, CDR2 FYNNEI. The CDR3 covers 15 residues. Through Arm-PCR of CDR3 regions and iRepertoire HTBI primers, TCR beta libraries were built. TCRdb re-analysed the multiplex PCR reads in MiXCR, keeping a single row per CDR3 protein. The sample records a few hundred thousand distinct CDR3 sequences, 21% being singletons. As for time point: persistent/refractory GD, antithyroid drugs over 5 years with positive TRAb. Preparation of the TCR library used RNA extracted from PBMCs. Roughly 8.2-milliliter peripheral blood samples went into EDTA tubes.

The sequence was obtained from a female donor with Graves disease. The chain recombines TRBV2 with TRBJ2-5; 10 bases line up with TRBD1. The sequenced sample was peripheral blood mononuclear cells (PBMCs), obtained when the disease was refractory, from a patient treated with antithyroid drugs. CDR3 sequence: CASSSGTGDYETQYF. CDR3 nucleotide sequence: TGTGCCAGCAGCTCAGGGACAGGGGATTATGAGACCCAGTACTTC.